These 3 T cell receptor beta chains were sequenced from one sample in a study of shared clonotypes between healthy human individuals. The table came from immunoSEQ multiplex PCR; TCRdb's copy has only in-frame clones and leaves some out. This table has a few million clones, over 90% appearing once. Sequenced sample: naive CD4+ T cells from PBMCs. Subset denoted: CD45RA+ positively selected. These receptors originate from a man aged 18 to 29 in good health. Some clones in this sample may be carry-over from other donors' samples.

The rearrangement links TRBV5-4 to TRBJ2-3; 8 bases line up with TRBD2. CDR3 length equals 18 residues. Germline V gene sequence: CDR1 SGHNT, CDR2 YYREEE (reference sequence). J lost 0 bases, V lost 6 bases, and 15 bases had no gene match. CDR3 nucleotides: TGTGCCAGCACCAATGGACTAGCCTTAACCTCTAGCACAGATACGCAGTATTTT. Translation gives CASTNGLALTSSTDTQYF.

V and J are TRBV5-1 and TRBJ2-5; unclear D gene. V was shortened by 6 bases and J by 1 base, with 13 bases between the two germline ends. Germline CDR1 reads SGHRS; CDR2 reads YFSETQ. The CDR3 sequence is 14 residues long. Written as DNA, the CDR3 is TGCGCCAGCACCAGCTTTGGGTCCCAAGAGACCCAGTACTTC. As protein: CASTSFGSQETQYF.

The chain links TRBV5-1 to TRBJ2-5; 8 bases match TRBD2. The CDR3 is 16 residues long. In germline, CDR1 is SGHRS, CDR2 YFSETQ. V trimming: 0 bases; J trimming: 0 bases; junction bases outside the gene matches: 4. CDR3 in DNA: TGCGCCAGCAGCTTGGCCCCTAGCGGGCACCAAGAGACCCAGTACTTC. Encoded protein: CASSLAPSGHQETQYF.